This T cell receptor (beta chain) derives from a study of shared clonotypes between healthy human individuals. TCRdb keeps only in-frame clones here, not all; method: immunoSEQ multiplex PCR. The table lists approximately 2.1 million clones, 85% to 95% of them singletons. V gave up 0 bases and J gave up 8 bases, with 11 bases separating them. There are 14 residues in the CDR3. From germline, CDR1 is SGHRS and CDR2 YFSETQ. The chain uses TRBV5-1 and TRBJ1-4, with D hard to call. This clonotype was obtained from a man younger than 35 in good health. Some clones in this sample may be carry-over from other donors' samples. The specimen was naive CD4+ T cells from PBMCs. The subset denotes: CD45RA+ positively selected. The CDR3 nucleotides read TGCGCCAGCAGCTTGGCGACACCGGGAGAAAAACTGTTTTTT. Amino acids: CASSLATPGEKLFF. Using reference TRBV5-1 and TRBJ1-4 for the parts outside the CDR3, the full variable domain is KAGVTQTPRYLIKTRGQQVTLSCSPISGHRSVSWYQQTPGQGLQFLFEYFSETQRNKGNFPGRFSGRQFSNSRSEMNVSTLELGDSALYLCASSLATPGEKLFFGSGTQLSVL.